The rows below give T cell receptor beta chains drawn from one sample of a study of T cells in localized non-small cell lung cancer. Here immunoSEQ multiplex PCR was the method, and the copy in TCRdb shows in-frame clones only, minus some. The sample comprises roughly 36,000 clones, roughly 80% of which are singletons, and under 45% rests with the top ten. The sample here was PBMCs, taken before any cancer treatment. The receptors come from a woman aged 35-75 years with stage II squamous cell lung carcinoma. The CDR3 runs from the conserved cysteine through the conserved F or W. D genes are given only for firm matches. Some rows have no size entry. The others give once, few or many, or a class for an expanded clone.

abundance	v_gene	j_gene	d_gene	CDR3aa	CDR3nt
-	TRBV10-3	TRBJ2-7	-	CAIDSGNEQYF	TGTGCCATCGACAGCGGCAACGAGCAGTACTTC
-	TRBV19	TRBJ2-7	-	CASSMVHLGDEQYF	TGTGCCAGTAGTATGGTCCACCTAGGGGACGAGCAGTACTTC
once	TRBV9	TRBJ1-2	TRBD1	CASSGETGLYGYTF	TGTGCCAGCAGCGGGGAGACAGGGCTCTATGGCTACACCTTC
-	TRBV5-1	TRBJ2-6	-	CASSLMGPTRSGANVLTF	TGCGCCAGCAGCCTGATGGGCCCGACCCGCTCTGGGGCCAACGTCCTGACTTTC
-	TRBV2	TRBJ1-6	-	CASSGQLYNSPLHF	TGTGCCAGCAGCGGACAGTTGTATAATTCACCCCTCCACTTT
once	TRBV7-6	TRBJ2-2	TRBD2	CASSLEPAGAGELFF	TGTGCCAGCAGCTTAGAGCCAGCGGGGGCCGGGGAGCTGTTTTTT
-	TRBV5-5	TRBJ1-2	TRBD1	CASSWGTGTGTLWGYTF	TGTGCCAGCAGCTGGGGGACCGGGACAGGGACCCTCTGGGGCTACACCTTC
-	TRBV28	TRBJ2-7	TRBD2	CATLPREATAYEQYF	TGTGCCACCCTCCCCCGGGAGGCAACCGCCTACGAGCAGTACTTC
-	TRBV7-3	TRBJ2-1	TRBD2	CASSLTPPGLASYNEQFF	TGTGCCAGCAGCTTAACTCCACCGGGACTAGCGAGTTACAATGAGCAGTTCTTC
-	TRBV28	TRBJ2-1	-	CASSLVAEVHNEQFF	TGTGCCAGCAGTTTAGTAGCGGAGGTCCACAATGAGCAGTTCTTC
-	TRBV20-1	TRBJ1-1	-	CSATIIRKAFF	TGCAGTGCTACGATTATCAGAAAAGCTTTCTTT
-	TRBV29-1	TRBJ2-2	TRBD1	CSAYRGNGELFF	TGCAGCGCCTACAGGGGGAACGGGGAGCTGTTTTTT
-	TRBV18	TRBJ1-4	-	CASSPQEGTGNEKLFF	TGTGCCAGCTCACCGCAGGAAGGGACGGGGAATGAAAAACTGTTTTTT
-	TRBV6-1	TRBJ1-5	-	CASSESGWKAPQHF	TGTGCCAGCAGTGAATCGGGTTGGAAGGCGCCCCAGCATTTT
-	TRBV19	TRBJ1-5	-	CASSTPPTGSNQPQHF	TGTGCCAGTAGTACCCCCCCGACAGGTTCCAATCAGCCCCAGCATTTT
-	TRBV7-2	TRBJ1-5	-	CASSLITGDNRHF	TGTGCCAGCAGCCTCATTACTGGGGACAATCGGCATTTT
-	TRBV7-3	TRBJ2-2	TRBD2	CASSSPSGIAGELFF	TGTGCCAGCAGCTCCCCTAGCGGGATAGCCGGGGAGCTGTTTTTT
-	TRBV18	TRBJ1-1	-	CASSPPSGSGGTEAFF	TGTGCCAGCTCACCACCGAGTGGATCAGGTGGCACTGAAGCTTTCTTT
-	TRBV5-1	TRBJ2-5	-	CASSLGWQETQYF	TGCGCCAGCAGCCTAGGATGGCAAGAGACCCAGTACTTC
-	TRBV28	TRBJ1-5	-	CASSPHRQKGEYQPQHF	TGTGCCAGCAGCCCCCACAGACAGAAGGGAGAATATCAGCCCCAGCATTTT
-	TRBV7-3	TRBJ1-2	-	CASSQQPGAGYTF	TGTGCCAGCAGTCAGCAGCCGGGGGCTGGCTACACCTTC
-	TRBV27	TRBJ2-2	-	CASSSTRLNTGELFF	TGTGCCAGCAGTTCCACTAGGCTGAACACCGGGGAGCTGTTTTTT
-	TRBV12-5	TRBJ1-2	TRBD1	CASGSQGARGYTF	TGTGCTAGTGGTTCGCAGGGGGCGCGGGGCTACACCTTC
once	TRBV5-1	TRBJ2-3	TRBD2	CASSLRSSGTSTDTQYF	TGCGCCAGCAGCTTACGCTCTAGCGGGACTAGCACAGATACGCAGTATTTT
-	TRBV6-6	TRBJ1-3	-	CASSFQGTGNTIYF	TGTGCCAGCAGTTTCCAGGGTACTGGAAACACCATATATTTT
-	TRBV6-5	TRBJ2-7	-	CASSFSVVGVYEQYF	TGTGCCAGCAGTTTCTCGGTGGTTGGGGTCTACGAGCAGTACTTC
-	TRBV14	TRBJ1-1	TRBD1	CASSQGGGENTEAFF	TGTGCCAGCAGCCAAGGAGGGGGCGAGAACACTGAAGCTTTCTTT
-	TRBV6-6	TRBJ1-4	-	CASTLLTENEKLFF	TGTGCCAGCACCTTACTCACAGAGAATGAAAAACTGTTTTTT
-	TRBV18	TRBJ1-4	-	CASSRRSREGEKLFF	TGTGCCAGCTCACGACGGAGCAGGGAGGGAGAAAAACTGTTTTTT
-	TRBV29-1	TRBJ2-1	-	CSVEAPTSNEQFF	TGCAGCGTTGAGGCTCCTACATCAAATGAGCAGTTCTTC
-	TRBV2	TRBJ2-7	-	CASTGVGLLEQYF	TGTGCCAGCACGGGAGTCGGATTATTGGAGCAGTACTTC
-	TRBV7-9	TRBJ2-5	-	CASSLAGGGETQYF	TGTGCCAGCAGCTTAGCCGGGGGTGGAGAGACCCAGTACTTC
-	TRBV20-1	TRBJ2-1	TRBD1	CRGDSYNEQFF	TGCAGGGGGGACAGTTACAATGAGCAGTTCTTC
-	TRBV7-9	TRBJ1-4	TRBD1	CASSLADRGNEKLFF	TGTGCCAGCAGCTTAGCGGACAGGGGTAATGAAAAACTGTTTTTT
-	TRBV10-3	TRBJ2-7	-	CAISESGSYEQYF	TGTGCCATCAGTGAGTCAGGCTCCTACGAGCAGTACTTC
-	TRBV5-1	TRBJ2-1	TRBD2	CASSLNSGSPYNEQFF	TGCGCCAGCAGCTTGAATAGCGGGAGTCCCTACAATGAGCAGTTCTTC
-	TRBV27	TRBJ2-7	-	CASSISGRRYEQYF	TGTGCCAGCAGCATTTCCGGCCGACGGTACGAGCAGTACTTC
-	TRBV4-1	TRBJ2-7	-	CASSQELSEGPRGEQYF	TGCGCCAGCAGCCAAGAATTGTCCGAGGGACCGAGAGGGGAGCAGTACTTC
-	TRBV18	TRBJ2-5	-	CASSLYYTEHQETQYF	TGTGCCAGCTCACTATACTACACGGAACACCAAGAGACCCAGTACTTC
-	TRBV25-1	TRBJ1-2	-	CASSGGVPNGYTF	TGTGCCAGCAGCGGCGGGGTTCCCAATGGCTACACCTTC
few	TRBV7-6	TRBJ1-5	-	CASSLGTSNQPQHF	TGTGCCAGCAGCTTAGGGACAAGCAATCAGCCCCAGCATTTT
medium-sized	TRBV7-9	TRBJ1-2	TRBD1	CASSLDFTGGTDYGYTF	TGTGCCAGCAGCTTAGACTTTACAGGGGGAACCGACTATGGCTACACCTTC
-	TRBV10-2	TRBJ2-5	TRBD2	CASTLAGGETQYF	TGCGCCAGCACCCTAGCGGGAGGAGAGACCCAGTACTTC
-	TRBV18	TRBJ1-1	-	CASSRKGITPEAFF	TGTGCCAGCTCAAGAAAGGGTATCACACCCGAAGCTTTCTTT
-	TRBV6-5	TRBJ2-1	TRBD2	CASSLKNRGGEQFF	TGTGCCAGCAGCCTCAAGAACCGGGGGGGAGAGCAGTTCTTC
-	TRBV6-4	TRBJ2-1	-	CASSDSGRGTYNEQFF	TGTGCCAGCAGTGACTCCGGCAGGGGCACCTACAATGAGCAGTTCTTC